The rows below give T cell receptor beta chains drawn from one sample of a study of identical twins. TCRdb re-called the 5' RACE reads with MiXCR, one entry per CDR3 protein. The table records some 690,000 distinct CDR3 sequences, 21% of them present only once. These data were also filed under a second study, of T cells expressing NK-cell markers.

Input material: PBMCs. All receptors derive from a woman between 18 and 29 years old in good health. Both conserved end residues are part of each CDR3. The order of the fields is CDR3 length, V gene, CDR3 protein.

10 | TRBV6-2/TRBV6-3 | CASSSTQQFF
11 | TRBV7-2 | CASTRIGGYTF
13 | TRBV12-5 | CASSRLGNQPQHF
13 | TRBV5-1 | CASRVPKLDEQYF
14 | TRBV20-1 | CSARIRGGTDTQYF
13 | TRBV7-3 | CASSLFSRDTQYF
15 | TRBV7-2 | CASSTTGQGGTGYTF
18 | TRBV11-1 | CASSHPSSRGSNTGELFF
17 | TRBV19 | CASSAFPRSRRKDTQYF
11 | TRBV20-1 | CSASRGERYTF
14 | TRBV20-1 | CSACGTSGSYEQYF
15 | TRBV7-2 | CASSFAGPSYNEQFF
13 | TRBV20-1 | CSADWTLTDTQYF
16 | TRBV27 | CASSLRGQIPGYGYTF
15 | TRBV6-1 | CASSEVNRVRETQYF
12 | TRBV20-1 | CSRQGPNYGYTF
13 | TRBV19 | CASTPQGYYGYTF
17 | TRBV5-6 | CASSLALGRELHDEQFF
13 | TRBV2 | CASSTSGFYEQYF
12 | TRBV7-9 | CASSLGGAEAFF
13 | TRBV11-2 | CASSWASHNEQFF
15 | TRBV7-9 | CASEPSGSSYNEQFF
16 | TRBV20-1 | CSGRGIRGRLQETQYF
13 | TRBV16 | CASSPQRVETQYF
13 | TRBV7-3 | CASSDRQGYEQYF
14 | TRBV29-1 | CSVVFPGQGNLLHF
14 | TRBV7-2 | CASSFLRGTDTQYF
16 | TRBV29-1 | CSVEGSGGFSYNEQFF
16 | TRBV18 | CASSLPPRSSGNTIYF
13 | TRBV12-3/TRBV12-4 | CASSLWGRAEAFF
13 | TRBV29-1 | CSVDERGDHEQYF
14 | TRBV20-1 | CSAKTGTVPYEQYF
16 | TRBV12-3/TRBV12-4 | CASSPGTSGVWNEQFF
15 | TRBV7-9 | CASSTETSLQETQYF
16 | TRBV7-6 | CASSLAHEGLSYEQFF
15 | TRBV18 | CASSTGLAGGGEQFF
13 | TRBV29-1 | CSVAFDSNQPQHF
14 | TRBV20-1 | CTAMTSGSGETQYF
13 | TRBV20-1 | CSAHRGGNQPQHF
13 | TRBV20-1 | CSARTPSWDTQYF
14 | TRBV7-2 | CASCPAGVRNEQFF